The source of this TCR beta chain is a study of T cells in Graves' hyperthyroidism and ophthalmopathy. Researchers took RNA transcripts and amplified the TCR beta CDR3 regions from them. A first-round RT-PCR of the TCR CDR3 used the HTBI primer set. MiXCR was run by TCRdb on the multiplex PCR reads, yielding one entry per CDR3 protein. The sample lists around 190,000 distinct CDR3 sequences, about a sixth occurring once. Subjects aged 18 to 65 presented with newly diagnosed hyperthyroidism of less than 2 months' duration. This clonotype was counted at least ten times. The receptor's source is a woman in her 50s with Graves' hyperthyroidism. Input material: blood.

The CDR3 nucleotides are TGTGCCAGCACTCGGCAGGTATCCACTGAAGCTTTCTTT. It encodes CASTRQVSTEAFF. V gene TRBV12-3 or TRBV12-4 combines with J gene TRBJ1-1; D not certain. The CDR3 is 13 amino acids. V lost 7 bases to trimming and J lost 4 bases, with 13 bases between them.